This T cell receptor (beta chain) was captured by sequencing in a study of cytomegalovirus exposure and HLA in healthy donors. Study information: Genotyping of roughly 400 donors showed that 70% to 90% belonged to the Caucasian-associated ancestry cluster. Whole-study findings and limits: Per a prior analysis, the majority of TCR beta V segments were productive roughly 87% or roughly 30% of the time.

V was shortened by 2 bases and J by 7 bases, with 14 bases between the two germline ends. CDR1 and CDR2 from the germline V gene are MNHNS and SASEGT. The CDR3 spans 15 residues. In the case of this clone: The antigen remains unidentified.

PCR involved 60 Vbeta and 13 Jbeta primers. Repertoires were generated with immunoSEQ multiplex PCR, while TCRdb's copy carries only in-frame clones and drops some. Altogether about 130,000 clones are present, approximately 80% being singletons, with the ten largest covering approximately 11%. The source of this sequence is a young man in good health and CMV-seropositive. The rearrangement links TRBV6-1 to TRBJ1-4; weak D call: TRBD1 (5 bases). The sequenced sample was PBMCs. The DNA for the CDR3 is TGTGCCAGCAGTGAACAGTTCACAAGGGGTGAAAAACTGTTTTTT. As protein: CASSEQFTRGEKLFF.